Below, 19 T cell receptor beta chains from the same sample are listed, as sequenced in a study of Ad26.COV2.S vaccination and SARS-CoV-2 variants. Clones were sequenced by immunoSEQ multiplex PCR, and TCRdb holds only the in-frame ones, with some missing. The table records approximately 340,000 clones, roughly 85% of them present only once. As to treatment: about 20 received Ad26.COV2.S at low or high dose, single or two shots; 5 received placebo; per-sample allocation not given. Collection of the samples took place on day 63 after the first injection of vaccine or placebo. The sample was peripheral blood, taken in a trial of Ad26.COV2.S vaccine versus placebo. These receptors all stem from a person between 18 and 65 years old who received the Ad26.COV2.S COVID-19 vaccine or a placebo.

The chain carries TRBV4-1 and TRBJ1-1; D gene uncertain. The germline gives CDR1 MGHRA, CDR2 YSYEKL. The CDR3 extends over 15 amino acids. V dropped 0 bases and J dropped 1 base, with 9 bases sitting between them. CDR3 residues: CASSQEAGANTEAFF. Written as DNA, the CDR3 is TGCGCCAGCAGCCAAGAGGCGGGAGCGAACACTGAAGCTTTCTTT.

There are a few counts of this clone. The chain recombines TRBV3-1 (or the pseudogene TRBV3-2) with TRBJ1-6, with a weak D call TRBD1 (5 bases). Per the germline V gene, CDR1 is LGHDT and CDR2 is YNNKEL (reference sequence). The CDR3 runs 16 residues. V was shortened by 6 bases and J by 6 bases, with 18 bases between the two germline ends. In DNA form, the CDR3 reads TGTGCCAGCAGTCAAATATGGGGGGGAAGTAATTCACCCCTCCACTTT. It specifies CASSQIWGGSNSPLHF.

This chain uses TRBV4-1 with TRBJ2-1; 10 nucleotides agree with TRBD1. V trimming: 1 base; J trimming: 5 bases; junction bases outside the gene matches: 5. The CDR3 totals 16 residues. The germline V gene encodes CDR1 MGHRA and CDR2 YSYEKL. Here the CDR3 DNA reads TGCGCCAGCAGCCAAGCCGGGACAGGGGTCAACAATGAGCAGTTCTTC. Translated, it gives CASSQAGTGVNNEQFF.

The chain couples TRBV2 to TRBJ2-7, with a possible D match to TRBD1 (6 bases). V dropped 6 bases and J dropped 2 bases, with 17 bases sitting between them. Germline CDR1 SNHLY, CDR2 FYNNEI. The CDR3 has 15 amino acids. CDR3 protein: CASRWTAQGTYEQYF. CDR3 bases: TGTGCCAGCAGGTGGACAGCCCAGGGCACCTACGAGCAGTACTTC.

The chain uses TRBV19 and TRBJ1-2; TRBD1 is a possible D gene (5 bases). The V end lost 3 bases, the J end lost 8 bases, and 13 bases lay between the germline ends. The CDR3 extends over 13 amino acids. Germline V gene sequence: CDR1 LNHDA, CDR2 SQIVND (reference sequence). The CDR3 protein is CASSMDQGLGYTF. In DNA, the CDR3 is TGTGCCAGTAGTATGGACCAGGGTTTGGGCTACACCTTC.

The V call is TRBV7-2, the J call TRBJ2-1, with D maybe TRBD2 (5 bases). Germline V gene sequence: CDR1 SGHTA, CDR2 FQGNSA. This CDR3 comprises 15 residues. Trimming removed 3 bases at V and 0 bases at J, with 9 bases between. The DNA of the CDR3 is TGTGCCAGCAGCTTGACTACACCCTCCTACAATGAGCAGTTCTTC. Translating gives CASSLTTPSYNEQFF.

The chain has TRBV20-1 and TRBJ1-5, with D unresolved. The CDR3 has 19 residues. V gave up 3 bases and J gave up 0 bases, with 24 bases separating them. The germline V gene has CDR1 DFQATT and CDR2 SNEGSKA (reference sequence). In DNA form, the CDR3 reads TGCAGTGCTAGTGATTCGTGGCGGACTAGGACGTATAGCAATCAGCCCCAGCATTTT. It is translated as CSASDSWRTRTYSNQPQHF.

The genes are TRBV6-5 and TRBJ2-6; D gene ambiguous. V lost 4 bases, J lost 0 bases, and 7 bases lay in between. The CDR3 spans 15 residues. Looked up from germline, CDR1 is MNHEY and CDR2 is SVGAGI. In DNA form, the CDR3 reads TGTGCCAGCAGTTTCCAACCCTCTGGGGCCAACGTCCTGACTTTC. Translation gives CASSFQPSGANVLTF.

This rearrangement joins TRBV5-1 to TRBJ2-5; D uncertain. The CDR3 loop spans 14 amino acids. Germline V gene sequence: CDR1 SGHRS, CDR2 YFSETQ. Trimming pared 4 bases from V and 0 bases from J, leaving 10 bases between. CDR3 amino acids: CASSVTGNQETQYF. The CDR3 DNA follows: TGCGCCAGCAGCGTAACTGGTAACCAAGAGACCCAGTACTTC.

Turning to this clone: The junction differs from germline at one of its ends, possibly a read error. This chain links TRBV5-6 with TRBJ1-1, with D perhaps matching TRBD1 (5 bases). Germline V gives CDR1 SGHDT, CDR2 YYEEEE. The CDR3 is made up of 14 amino acids. For the CDR3, the DNA is TGTGCCCGCAGCTTGGGGGGTAGGGACACTGAAGCTTTCTTT. Amino acids: CARSLGGRDTEAFF.

This clone is a singleton in its sample. The rearrangement links TRBV7-9 to TRBJ2-4; weak D call: TRBD2 (6 bases). Looked up from germline, CDR1 is SEHNR and CDR2 is FQNEAQ (reference sequence). The CDR3 spans 15 residues. The V and J ends lost 5 bases and 7 bases respectively, with 18 bases between them. CDR3 amino acids: CASSVPGLEENIQYF. CDR3 nucleotide sequence: TGTGCCAGCAGCGTCCCGGGACTCGAGGAGAACATTCAGTACTTC.

This clone was counted a single time. The rearrangement joins TRBV7-2 to TRBJ2-5; TRBD1 matches at 12 bases. Per the germline V gene, CDR1 is SGHTA and CDR2 is FQGNSA. Trimming cost V 5 bases and J 3 bases; bases outside gene matches: 7. This CDR3 is 16 amino acids long. The CDR3 loop is CASSQGTGGIKETQYF. In DNA, the CDR3 is TGTGCCAGCAGCCAGGGGACAGGGGGCATTAAAGAGACCCAGTACTTC.

Comments on this clone: A much larger clone sits a single nucleotide away, making a read error possible. At the DNA level, this CDR3 is encoded by other sequences in the same sample as well. The chain joins TRBV27 to TRBJ2-7, with TRBD1 matching over 8 bases. The CDR3 has 14 residues. Germline V gene sequence: CDR1 MNHEY, CDR2 SMNVEV (reference sequence). The DNA of the CDR3 is TGTGCCAGCAGGACACAGGGGGTCGGTTACGAACAGTACTTC. Amino acids: CASRTQGVGYEQYF.

This chain connects TRBV29-1 to TRBJ2-2; TRBD2 agrees at 9 bases. The CDR3 is 15 amino acids. Trimming took 0 bases from V and 6 from J; bases not matched to a gene: 5. CDR1 and CDR2 (germline): SQVTM, ANQGSEA. Here the CDR3 reads CSVEDGGTSPGELFF. The CDR3 DNA is TGCAGCGTTGAAGACGGGGGGACTAGCCCCGGGGAGCTGTTTTTT.

The chain joins TRBV27 to TRBJ1-6; weak D call: TRBD1 (5 bases). The CDR3 consists of 12 residues. Per the germline V gene, CDR1 is MNHEY and CDR2 is SMNVEV (reference sequence). V was pared by 4 bases and J by 11 bases, with 9 bases between. The CDR3 region is CASSSGSAPLHF. In DNA, the CDR3 is TGTGCCAGCAGTTCAGGGAGTGCACCCCTCCACTTT.

The chain carries TRBV19 and TRBJ1-2; D is undetermined. CDR3 size: 15 residues. Trimming took off 1 base at V and 2 bases at J, with 11 bases between the two ends. CDR1 LNHDA and CDR2 SQIVND come from the germline V gene (reference sequence). CDR3 DNA: TGTGCCAGTAGTATAGTTGCCAGGAGCAACTATGGCTACACCTTC. Residues: CASSIVARSNYGYTF.

This chain links TRBV5-1 with TRBJ2-7, with 7 bases lining up with TRBD1. Trimming removed 1 base from V and 10 bases from J; junction bases left unmatched: 8. Germline V gene sequence: CDR1 SGHRS, CDR2 YFSETQ. CDR3 length: 13 amino acids. This CDR3 reads CASSLPDRAIQYF. As DNA, the CDR3 is TGCGCCAGCAGCTTGCCCGACAGGGCGATACAGTACTTC.

The chain joins TRBV28 to TRBJ2-7, with D possibly TRBD2 on 6 matching bases. CDR1 and CDR2 (germline): MDHEN, SYDVKM. The CDR3 runs 15 residues. V lost 1 base to trimming and J lost 2 bases, with 12 bases between them. The CDR3 reads CASSLLGLATYEQYF. The CDR3 DNA reads TGTGCCAGCAGTTTATTAGGGCTAGCGACCTACGAGCAGTACTTC.

This clone occurred once. As DNA, the CDR3 is TGTGCCAGCAGCTACCCTTTACTAGCGTCCCAAGAGACCCAGTACTTC. Protein: CASSYPLLASQETQYF. V gene TRBV7-9 combines with J gene TRBJ2-5; the match to TRBD2 covers 7 bases. The CDR3 totals 16 residues. Germline V lookup: CDR1 SEHNR, CDR2 FQNEAQ (reference sequence). Germline trimming cut 4 bases from V and 1 base from J; bases unmatched to any gene: 9. The full variable domain, rest sourced from reference TRBV7-9 and TRBJ2-5, is DTGVSQNPRHKITKRGQNVTFRCDPISEHNRLYWYRQTLGQGPEFLTYFQNEAQLEKSRLLSDRFSAERPKGSFSTLEIQRTEQGDSAMYLCASSYPLLASQETQYFGPGTRLLVL.